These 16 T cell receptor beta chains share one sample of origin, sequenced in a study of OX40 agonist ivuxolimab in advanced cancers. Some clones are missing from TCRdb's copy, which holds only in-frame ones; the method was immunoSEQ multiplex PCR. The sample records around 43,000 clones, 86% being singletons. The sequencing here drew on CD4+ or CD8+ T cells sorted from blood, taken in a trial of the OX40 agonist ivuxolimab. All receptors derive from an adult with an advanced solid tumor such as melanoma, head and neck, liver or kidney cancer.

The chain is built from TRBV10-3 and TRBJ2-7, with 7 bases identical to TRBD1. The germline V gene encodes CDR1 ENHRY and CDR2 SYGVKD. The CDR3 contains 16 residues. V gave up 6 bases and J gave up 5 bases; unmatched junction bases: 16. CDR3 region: CAIRTTTGTDVHEQYF. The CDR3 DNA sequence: TGTGCCATCAGAACTACGACAGGGACGGATGTCCACGAGCAGTACTTC.

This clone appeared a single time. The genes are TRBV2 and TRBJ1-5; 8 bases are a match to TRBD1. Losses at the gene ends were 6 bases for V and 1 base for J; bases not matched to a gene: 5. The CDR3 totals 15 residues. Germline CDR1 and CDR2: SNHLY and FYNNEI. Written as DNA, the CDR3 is TGTGCCAGCAGGGCTAGACAGGGGAGCAATCAGCCCCAGCATTTT. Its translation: CASRARQGSNQPQHF.

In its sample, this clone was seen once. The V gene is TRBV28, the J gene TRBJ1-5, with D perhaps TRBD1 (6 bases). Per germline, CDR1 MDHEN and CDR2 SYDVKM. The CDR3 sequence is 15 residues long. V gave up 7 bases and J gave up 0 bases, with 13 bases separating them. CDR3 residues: CASTSGTPSNQPQHF. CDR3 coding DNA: TGTGCCAGCACCTCAGGGACACCTAGCAATCAGCCCCAGCATTTT.

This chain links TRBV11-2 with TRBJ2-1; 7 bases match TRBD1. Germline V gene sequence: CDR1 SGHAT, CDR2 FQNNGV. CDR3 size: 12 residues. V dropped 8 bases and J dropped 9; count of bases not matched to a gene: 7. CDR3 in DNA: TGTGCCAGCGAGGGGGCGGACACTGAGCAGTTCTTC. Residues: CASEGADTEQFF.

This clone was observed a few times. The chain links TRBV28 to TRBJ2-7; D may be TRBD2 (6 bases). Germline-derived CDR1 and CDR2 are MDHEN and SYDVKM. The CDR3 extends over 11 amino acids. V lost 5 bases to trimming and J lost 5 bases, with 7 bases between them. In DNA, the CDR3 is TGTGCCAGCAGTGCGGGGCACGAGCAGTACTTC. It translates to CASSAGHEQYF.

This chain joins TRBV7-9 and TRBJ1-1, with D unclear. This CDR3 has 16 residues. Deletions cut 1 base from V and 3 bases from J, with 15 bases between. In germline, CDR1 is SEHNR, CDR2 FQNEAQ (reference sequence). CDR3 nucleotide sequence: TGTGCCAGCAGCTTAGGCGGGAGAGGTTTGGACACTGAAGCTTTCTTT. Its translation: CASSLGGRGLDTEAFF.

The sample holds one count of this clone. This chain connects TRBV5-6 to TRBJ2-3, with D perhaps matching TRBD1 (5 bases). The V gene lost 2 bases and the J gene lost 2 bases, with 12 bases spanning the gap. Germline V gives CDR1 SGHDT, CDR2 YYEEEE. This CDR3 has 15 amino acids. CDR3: CASSLGVRDTDTQYF. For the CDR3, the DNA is TGTGCCAGCAGCTTAGGGGTACGTGACACAGATACGCAGTATTTT. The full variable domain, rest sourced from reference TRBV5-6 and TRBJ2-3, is DAGVTQSPTHLIKTRGQQVTLRCSPKSGHDTVSWYQQALGQGPQFIFQYYEEEERQRGNFPDRFSGHQFPNYSSELNVNALLLGDSALYLCASSLGVRDTDTQYFGPGTRLTVL.

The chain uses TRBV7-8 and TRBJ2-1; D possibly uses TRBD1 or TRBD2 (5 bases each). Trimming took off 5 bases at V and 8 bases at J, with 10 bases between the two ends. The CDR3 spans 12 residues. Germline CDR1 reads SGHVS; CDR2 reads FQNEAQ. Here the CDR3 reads CASSERGYEQFF. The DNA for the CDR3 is TGTGCCAGCAGCGAGAGGGGTTATGAGCAGTTCTTC.

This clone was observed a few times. CDR3 coding DNA: TGCGCCAGCAGCCCCCCAGACAGCAATCAGCCCCAGCATTTT. Its protein is CASSPPDSNQPQHF. This chain uses TRBV4-3 with TRBJ1-5; D is undetermined. Germline assignment: CDR1 LGHNA and CDR2 YSLEER. The CDR3 is 14 amino acids. Trimming stripped 4 bases from V and 1 base from J, with 8 bases between.

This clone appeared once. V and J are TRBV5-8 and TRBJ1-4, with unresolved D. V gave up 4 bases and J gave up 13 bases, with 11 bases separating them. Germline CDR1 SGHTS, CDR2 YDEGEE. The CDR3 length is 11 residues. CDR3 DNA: TGTGCCAGCAGCCCTCAGGAGGTACTGTTTTTT. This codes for CASSPQEVLFF.

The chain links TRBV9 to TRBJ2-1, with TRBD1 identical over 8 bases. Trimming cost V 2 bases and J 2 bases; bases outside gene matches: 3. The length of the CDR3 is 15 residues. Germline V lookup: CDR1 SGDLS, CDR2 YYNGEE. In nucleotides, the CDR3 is TGTGCCAGCAGCGTTACGGACAGGGCCTACAATGAGCAGTTCTTC. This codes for CASSVTDRAYNEQFF.

The CDR3 is CASSVAGQTYEQYF. The CDR3 region has the DNA TGTGCCAGCAGCGTAGCGGGACAGACCTACGAGCAGTACTTC. The chain carries TRBV9 and TRBJ2-7; 7 positions match TRBD1. The J segment lost 2 bases and the V segment lost 0 bases, leaving 2 bases of the junction unmatched. This CDR3 region has 14 residues. Germline V gene data show CDR1 as SGDLS and CDR2 as YYNGEE. Full variable domain (remainder filled in from reference TRBV9 and TRBJ2-7): DSGVTQTPKHLITATGQRVTLRCSPRSGDLSVYWYQQSLDQGLQFLIQYYNGEERAKGNILERFSAQQFPDLHSELNLSSLELGDSALYFCASSVAGQTYEQYFGPGTRLTVT.

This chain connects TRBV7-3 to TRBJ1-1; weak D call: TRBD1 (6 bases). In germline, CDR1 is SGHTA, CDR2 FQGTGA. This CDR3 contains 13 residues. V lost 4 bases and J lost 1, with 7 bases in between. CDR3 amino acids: CASSWGANTEAFF. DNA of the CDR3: TGTGCCAGCAGCTGGGGGGCGAACACTGAAGCTTTCTTT.

CDR3 amino acids: CAIFNPRQIREYGYTF. The CDR3 bases are TGTGCCATCTTTAACCCCAGACAGATTAGGGAGTATGGCTACACCTTC. The chain employs TRBV28 and TRBJ1-2; perhaps TRBD1 as D (5 bases). This CDR3 contains 16 residues. Trimming pared 10 bases from V and 5 bases from J, leaving 26 bases between. Germline values: CDR1 MDHEN, CDR2 SYDVKM.

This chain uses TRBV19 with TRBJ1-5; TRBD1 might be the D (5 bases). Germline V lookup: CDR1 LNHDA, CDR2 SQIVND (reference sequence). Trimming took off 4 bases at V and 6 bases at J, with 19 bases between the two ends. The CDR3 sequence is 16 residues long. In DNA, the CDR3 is TGTGCCAGTAGTAAGCCCGGGACCAGGGAAAGTCAGCCCCAGCATTTT. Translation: CASSKPGTRESQPQHF.

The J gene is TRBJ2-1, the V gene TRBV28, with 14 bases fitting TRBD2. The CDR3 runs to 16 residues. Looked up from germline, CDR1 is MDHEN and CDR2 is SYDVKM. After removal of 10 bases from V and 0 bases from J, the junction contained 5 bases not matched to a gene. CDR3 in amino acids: CATGLAGGRSYNEQFF. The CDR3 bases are TGTGCCACCGGACTAGCGGGGGGCCGCTCCTACAATGAGCAGTTCTTC.